The present T cell receptor (beta chain) was sequenced within a study of chemoradiotherapy in HPV16-positive cancers. The CDR3 is 19 amino acids. Germline CDR1 LNHDA, CDR2 SQIVND (reference sequence). Trimming took off 5 bases at V and 2 bases at J, with 26 bases between the two ends. Study results and caveats: Better recurrence-free survival went with HPV-responsive T-cell expansion in HPV16-positive patients.

On this clone itself: What it recognizes is unknown.

The method was immunoSEQ multiplex PCR; TCRdb's version includes in-frame clones alone and lacks a portion of them. Of under 15,000 clones in the sample, approximately 75% were seen once. The rearrangement joins TRBV19 to TRBJ2-3; D may correspond to TRBD1 or TRBD2 (6 bases each). This receptor was obtained from a human donor with HPV-associated anogenital cancer. This material was obtained from a patient who underwent chemoradiotherapy. The CDR3 DNA follows: TGTGCCAGTAGTCCCGGGGGCCGTGACTACAATCAGGTCACAGATACGCAGTATTTT. It codes for CASSPGGRDYNQVTDTQYF.